A selection of T cell receptor beta chains follows, all from one sample in a study of blood T cell repertoires in COVID-19. Some clones are missing from TCRdb's copy, which holds only in-frame ones; the method was immunoSEQ multiplex PCR. The sample shows roughly 330,000 clones, more than 70% of them seen only once. Sequencing input: PBMCs or T cells enriched from blood (not recorded which). The receptors here all came from a woman in her thirties who had recovered from COVID-19. Both conserved end residues are part of each CDR3. D genes are given only for firm matches. Clone size is shown for a subset of rows, as once, few, many or a class of expanded clone.

j_call,v_call,d_call,clone_size,cdr3_nt,cdr3_aa
TRBJ1-2,TRBV7-2,.,.,TGTGCCAGCAGCTCACCAGTTAACTATGGCTACACCTTC,CASSSPVNYGYTF
TRBJ1-6,TRBV19,.,.,TGTGCCAGTAGTATCCCACGTCGGAGGGAAAATTCACCCCTCCACTTT,CASSIPRRRENSPLHF
TRBJ1-4,TRBV6-1,TRBD1,.,TGTGCCAGCAGTGACGAGGGACAGGGGGACGGGGGAAAACTGTTTTTT,CASSDEGQGDGGKLFF
TRBJ1-3,TRBV28,.,.,TGTGCCAGCAGTCTGCGGGGGGTCGGAAACACCATATATTTT,CASSLRGVGNTIYF
TRBJ2-7,TRBV18,TRBD1,.,TGTGCCAGCTCACCGTGGGACAGTTCCTACGAGCAGTACTTC,CASSPWDSSYEQYF
TRBJ2-3,TRBV6-2/TRBV6-3,TRBD2,.,TGTGCCAGCAGTTCTAGCGGGGGCCCGGATACGCAGTATTTT,CASSSSGGPDTQYF
TRBJ1-1,TRBV11-3,.,.,TGTGCCAGCAGCTCTACCGTGAACACTGAAGCTTTCTTT,CASSSTVNTEAFF
TRBJ2-1,TRBV19,.,.,TGTGCCAGTAGTCCTTGGACTAACAATGAGCAGTTCTTC,CASSPWTNNEQFF
TRBJ2-5,TRBV2,TRBD1,.,TGTGCCAGCAGTGAAGGGGACAGAAGGTTCGAAGAGACCCAGTACTTC,CASSEGDRRFEETQYF
TRBJ1-4,TRBV9,.,few,TGTGCCAGCAGCCCAGAAGGGGCTCCTAGTGAAAAACTGTTTTTT,CASSPEGAPSEKLFF
TRBJ1-6,TRBV6-6,.,.,TGTGCCAGCAGTTACTCGCCCAGGGACTATAATTCACCCCTCCACTTT,CASSYSPRDYNSPLHF
TRBJ1-1,TRBV13,.,.,TGTGCCAGCAGCACAGTCGGGGGTTACACTGAAGCTTTCTTT,CASSTVGGYTEAFF
TRBJ1-1,TRBV5-6,.,.,TGTGCCAGCAGCTTGGTAGGGGATTGGAGCACTGAAGCTTTCTTT,CASSLVGDWSTEAFF
TRBJ2-4,TRBV9,.,.,TGTGCCAGCAGCGTAGAAGGAGGGCGGGGAGCCCTGGGCATTCAGTACTTC,CASSVEGGRGALGIQYF
TRBJ2-7,TRBV27,.,.,TGTGCCAGCAGACCTCTAGGGGGGGGCTCCTACGAGCAGTACTTC,CASRPLGGGSYEQYF
TRBJ2-5,TRBV20-1,.,.,TGCAGTGCTAGTTGGGGGGCCCCGGGGGGCCAGTACTTC,CSASWGAPGGQYF
TRBJ2-7,TRBV28,.,.,TGTGCCAGCAGTTGGGGGACCCCCGCGGGGGAGCAGTACTTC,CASSWGTPAGEQYF
TRBJ2-5,TRBV19,.,.,TGTGCCAGTAGCCGACTCGACCAGGGGTGGGAGACCCAGTACTTC,CASSRLDQGWETQYF
TRBJ2-7,TRBV10-3,TRBD1,.,TGTGCCATCACCGAGTCGGGGACAGGGGGCTCCGAGCAGTACTTC,CAITESGTGGSEQYF
TRBJ2-7,TRBV4-2,.,.,TGTGCCAGCAGCCAAGACAGCTCCTACGAGCAGTACTTC,CASSQDSSYEQYF
TRBJ1-1,TRBV5-4,.,.,TGTGCCAGCAGCTTAGCAGGAAGCGAAGCTTTCTTT,CASSLAGSEAFF